This T cell receptor (beta chain) appears in the sequencing data of a study of T cell clonality in common variable immunodeficiency. Regarding the study as a whole: Reportedly, TCR beta sequences from common variable immunodeficiency showed fewer deletions and N-nucleotide insertions.

Ten or more counts support this clone. Its specificity is unknown. Coverage ceases 3 residues before the CDR3 finishes, and the germline J gene fills in the end. CDR1 is KGHSH and CDR2 is LQKENI in the germline V gene. The germline V and J ends were trimmed by 0 bases and 3 bases, with 8 bases remaining between them. The CDR3 runs to 14 residues. This table comes from immunoSEQ multiplex PCR, and its TCRdb copy is limited to in-frame clones, with some not included. Reported are about 34,000 clones, none seen only once; the ten largest carry more than 25%. The clonotype originates from a human donor with common variable immunodeficiency. The chain employs TRBV18 and TRBJ1-2; D not certain. The sequenced material came from peripheral blood mononuclear cells. Partial CDR3 DNA: TGTGCCAGCTCACCACCAGCGAGGTACTATGGC. Its translation: CASSPPARYYG. The whole CDR3 region reads CASSPPARYYGYTF.